Listed below are T cell receptor beta chains from one sample, sequenced in a study of read filtering for tumor transcriptome and immune sequencing. TCRdb analysed the reads with MiXCR anew, one entry per CDR3 protein. Found here are 85,000 or so distinct CDR3 sequences, 10% to 15% of them singletons; the top ten hold about 15%. The sequenced material came from a population of CD138-negative cells sorted from bone marrow. The receptors were gathered from a donor at least 40 years old with multiple myeloma. The CDR3 runs from the conserved cysteine through the conserved F or W. D genes are given only for firm matches. Clone size is given for some rows only: seen once, a few or many times, or a class if the clone is expanded.

d_gene,abundance,v_gene,j_gene,CDR3nt,CDR3aa
.,many,TRBV5-5,TRBJ2-1,TGTGCCAGCAGCTCGGTTCGGGGAGAAGTCTACAATGAGCAGTTCTTC,CASSSVRGEVYNEQFF
TRBD1,many,TRBV20-1,TRBJ1-1,TGCAGTGCTAGTAGGACAGGGGGGGAGGCTGAAGCTTTCTTT,CSASRTGGEAEAFF
.,.,TRBV5-1,TRBJ2-1,TGTGCCAGCAGTTTGGCCGGGGCGGACAATGAGCAGTTCTTC,CASSLAGADNEQFF
.,many,TRBV9,TRBJ2-1,TGTGCCAGCAGTGCCACCGTGATCAATGAGCAGTTCTTC,CASSATVINEQFF
.,many,TRBV12-3/TRBV12-4,TRBJ2-2,TGTGCCAGCAGTCCCCTGACGGCCGGGCCCGGGGAGCTGTTTTTT,CASSPLTAGPGELFF
.,many,TRBV28,TRBJ2-7,TGTGCCAGCACTCCGGGTTCCATCTCCTACGAGCAGTACTTC,CASTPGSISYEQYF
TRBD1,few,TRBV29-1,TRBJ1-5,TGCAGCGTTGGGGAGGGGGCAAGGCAGCCCCAGCATTTT,CSVGEGARQPQHF
.,.,TRBV12-3/TRBV12-4,TRBJ1-4,TGTGCCAGCAGCCTCGAGACGGGCCCTAATGAAAAACTGTTTTTT,CASSLETGPNEKLFF
.,.,TRBV27,TRBJ1-3,TGTGCCAGCAGTTCCACCCCGGGGTTCTCTGAAAACACCATATATTTT,CASSSTPGFSENTIYF
.,many,TRBV18,TRBJ1-1,TGTGCCAGCTCACGGCAGGATGAAGCTTTCTTT,CASSRQDEAFF
TRBD1,many,TRBV6-5,TRBJ1-5,TGTGCCAGCGGAACAGGGGGCTTCGGCAATCAGCCCCAGCATTTT,CASGTGGFGNQPQHF
.,many,TRBV5-1,TRBJ1-5,TGCGCCAGCATCTCCGGGGTCCCTAGCAATCAGCCCCAGCATTTT,CASISGVPSNQPQHF
.,few,TRBV5-1,TRBJ2-3,TGCGCCAGCAGGTCGTGGGGGATGAGCACAGATACGCAGTATTTT,CASRSWGMSTDTQYF
TRBD1,.,TRBV14,TRBJ2-1,TGTGCCAGCGGCCAAGAAGCGGTGACAGGGTGGATCAATGAGCAGTTCTTC,CASGQEAVTGWINEQFF
.,many,TRBV5-1,TRBJ2-5,TGCGCCAGCAGCTTGGATGCAAGCCAAGAGACCCAGTACTTC,CASSLDASQETQYF
.,many,TRBV29-1,TRBJ2-5,TGCAGCGATCAGGACAGCCGAGGGGCCCAGTACTTC,CSDQDSRGAQYF
TRBD1,many,TRBV11-2,TRBJ2-1,TGTGCCAGCAGCTTAACGGGACAGCAATACAATGAGCAGTTCTTC,CASSLTGQQYNEQFF
.,few,TRBV7-2,TRBJ1-2,TGTGCCAGCAGCTTCAGAGCGGACTATGGCTACACCTTC,CASSFRADYGYTF